This T cell receptor (beta chain) was profiled in a study of blood T cell repertoires in COVID-19 (TCRdb year 2020). As for the study more broadly: Samples from collaborators originated in the United States, Italy and Spain and spanned both the acute and convalescent phases of COVID-19. The prospective study material was composed of cDNA or gDNA derived from T cells, B-cell-depleted T cells, or PBMCs. Deeply sampled blood TCRbeta repertoires from subjects exposed to, actively infected with, or recovered from COVID-19 were included in the dataset. The repertoires were released in a freely available public database meant as a resource for research on the immune response to SARS-CoV-2. Samples came from the ongoing ImmuneRACE study (first 160 participants) plus 1,254 subjects from 6 global collaborators. The sample metadata nearly always contained a de-identified subject ID, COVID-19 status, age in years and sex. HLA class I and class II types, where available, came from metadata supplied by the sample provider rather than from assay-based typing. Findings and caveats that apply to the study as a whole: How much clinical and demographic metadata was included differed by source and by participant, and the metadata was provided uncurated.

The collaborating institutions used their own protocols to collect whole blood in K2EDTA tubes. Collaborator samples were shipped for TCRbeta analysis as frozen whole blood, isolated PBMCs, or DNA extracted from either sample type. TCRbeta CDR3 regions were amplified from genomic DNA using the immunoSEQ Assay, a bias-controlled multiplex PCR. For the original study's pipeline: The number of nucleated cells in each sample was estimated by amplification of reference gene primers within the assay. To quantify the absolute abundance of each unique TCRbeta CDR3 rearrangement, sequence reads were collapsed and filtered. Productive Simpson clonality was computed per sample as the square root of Simpson's diversity index over productive rearrangements. Imported from immuneACCESS, the table was reduced by TCRdb to in-frame sequences with V and J called. These copies leave out some clones; in studies compared against another copy, an unresolved V gene accounts for under half, and the cause of the remainder is not known. The V and J calls and clone size are taken from that table; D and trimming were inferred from the DNA. The sample table contains roughly 91,000 clones; only one count was recorded for about 83% of them. Around 2% of the sample belongs to the ten largest clones.

The CDR3 spans 16 residues, from the cysteine through the phenylalanine. Only the CDR3 DNA stays, 48 bases, in frame from base 1. Germline trimming amounts to 2 bases on V and 7 bases on J, with 9 as the count of junction bases outside the gene matches. CDR1 and CDR2, per the germline V gene (reference sequence), are MNHEY and SMNVEV. With respect to this clone: Its binding antigen is unknown. No per-base quality is available; no much larger clone lies one base away.

The sequenced sample consisted of peripheral blood. This clonotype originated in a man aged 70 or older with active or convalescent COVID-19. The sequence joins TRBV27 to TRBJ2-2; the central 8 bases match TRBD2. The nucleotides read TGTGCCAGCAGTTTACGGGCGGTAGCGGGGTACGGGGAGCTGTTTTTT. Translated, this is CASSLRAVAGYGELFF.